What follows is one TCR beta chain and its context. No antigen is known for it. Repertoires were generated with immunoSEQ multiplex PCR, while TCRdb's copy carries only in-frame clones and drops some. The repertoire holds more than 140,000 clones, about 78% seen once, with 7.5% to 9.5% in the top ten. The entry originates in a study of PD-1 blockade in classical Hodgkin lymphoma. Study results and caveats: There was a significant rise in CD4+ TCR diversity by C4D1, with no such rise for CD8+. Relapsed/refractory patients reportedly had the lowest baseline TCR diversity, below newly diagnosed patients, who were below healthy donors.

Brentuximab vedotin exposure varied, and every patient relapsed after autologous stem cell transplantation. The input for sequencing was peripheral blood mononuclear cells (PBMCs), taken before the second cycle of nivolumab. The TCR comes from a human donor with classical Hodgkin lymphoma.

The CDR3 loop reads CASSEQGGGSQETQYF. The CDR3 coding sequence is TGTGCCAGCAGTGAACAAGGGGGAGGCAGCCAAGAGACCCAGTACTTC. J is TRBJ2-5 and V is TRBV2; D possibly uses TRBD1 or TRBD2 (6 bases each). Trimming took 2 bases from V and 1 from J, leaving 14 bases between them. CDR3 size: 16 residues. The germline gives CDR1 SNHLY, CDR2 FYNNEI.